This T cell receptor beta chain was recorded in a study of blood T cells in healthy people across ages. General study points: Compared with aged donors, long-lived donors showed fewer expanded clones, suggesting selection.

PBMCs numbering at least 6.5 million were isolated per sample. Turning to this clonotype: Antigen specificity is unknown.

Using a J-beta primer mix together with a sample-barcoded 5' primer, a second PCR was run for roughly 7 to 12 cycles. TCRdb reprocessed the 5' RACE reads with MiXCR, giving one entry per CDR3 protein. The table shows some 1.5 million distinct CDR3 sequences, with roughly 28% occurring only once. The clonotype comes from a woman under 40 in good health. The source material was blood.

The CDR3 DNA reads TGTGCCAGCATTGTCGGCTACGAGCAGTACTTC. It yields the protein CASIVGYEQYF. The chain links TRBV2 to TRBJ2-7; no clear D gene. CDR3 length: 11 amino acids. Trimming left V 7 bases short and J 3 bases short, with 7 bases between. The germline V gene has CDR1 SNHLY and CDR2 FYNNEI. The variable domain in full, completed from reference TRBV2 and TRBJ2-7, reads EPEVTQTPSHQVTQMGQEVILRCVPISNHLYFYWYRQILGQKVEFLVSFYNNEISEKSEIFDDQFSVERPDGSNFTLKIRSTKLEDSAMYFCASIVGYEQYFGPGTRLTVT.